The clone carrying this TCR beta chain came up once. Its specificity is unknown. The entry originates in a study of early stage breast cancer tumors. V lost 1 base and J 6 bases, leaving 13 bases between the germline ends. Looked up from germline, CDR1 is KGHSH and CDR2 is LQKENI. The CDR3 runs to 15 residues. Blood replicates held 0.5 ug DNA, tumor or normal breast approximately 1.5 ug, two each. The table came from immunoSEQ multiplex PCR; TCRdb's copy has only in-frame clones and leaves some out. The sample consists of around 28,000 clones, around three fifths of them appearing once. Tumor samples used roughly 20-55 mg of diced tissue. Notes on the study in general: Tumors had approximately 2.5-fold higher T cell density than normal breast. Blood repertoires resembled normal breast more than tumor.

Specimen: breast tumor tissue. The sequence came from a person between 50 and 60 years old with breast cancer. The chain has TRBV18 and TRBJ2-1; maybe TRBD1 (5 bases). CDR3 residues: CASSPQGKMGNEQFF. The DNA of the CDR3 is TGTGCCAGCTCACCACAGGGGAAGATGGGCAATGAGCAGTTCTTC.